Shown below are 18 T cell receptor beta chains from a single sample sequenced in a study of control samples from healthy donors and cancer patients. Libraries were prepared by immunoSEQ multiplex PCR; TCRdb keeps only in-frame clonotypes and omits some of them. This sample carries about 95,000 clones, 88% of them seen once, and the ten largest clones take approximately 15%. The sample was blood. Receptor source: a woman between 65 and 79 years old in good health.

The chain uses TRBV19 and TRBJ2-5; 9 positions agree with TRBD1. The CDR3 has 15 amino acids. Per germline, CDR1 LNHDA and CDR2 SQIVND (reference sequence). V shed 7 bases, J shed 0 bases, and the junction held 6 bases outside the gene matches. The CDR3 DNA follows: TGTGCCAGTACTCCGGGACAGGGCAACCAAGAGACCCAGTACTTC. Protein product: CASTPGQGNQETQYF. The full variable domain, completed using reference TRBV19 and TRBJ2-5, is DGGITQSPKYLFRKEGQNVTLSCEQNLNHDAMYWYRQDPGQGLRLIYYSQIVNDFQKGDIAEGYSVSREKKESFPLTVTSAQKNPTAFYLCASTPGQGNQETQYFGPGTRLLVL.

This clone came up once. The chain links TRBV6-2 or TRBV6-3 to TRBJ2-2; TRBD2 matches at 12 bases. V lost 4 bases, J lost 6 bases, and 6 bases stayed unmatched. In germline, CDR1 is MNHEY, CDR2 SVGEGT. The CDR3 totals 16 residues. This chain's CDR3 is CASSFLAGGPSGELFF. The CDR3 DNA follows: TGTGCCAGCAGTTTTCTAGCGGGAGGGCCTTCCGGGGAGCTGTTTTTT.

This clone has just a few counts. The rearrangement uses TRBV13 and TRBJ1-4; D might be TRBD1 (5 bases). The CDR3 spans 16 residues. Germline V gene sequence: CDR1 PRHDT, CDR2 FYEKMQ (reference sequence). Trimming took off 2 bases at V and 3 bases at J, with 13 bases between the two ends. In DNA, the CDR3 is TGTGCCAGCAGCTTAAGGGGCGCGTTGTCTAATGAAAAACTGTTTTTT. Encoded protein: CASSLRGALSNEKLFF.

The rearrangement joins TRBV12-3 or TRBV12-4 to TRBJ1-2, with 9 bases fitting TRBD1. This CDR3 has 13 amino acids. The junction had 7 bases not matched to a gene; V was cut back by 3 bases and J by 11 bases. For the CDR3, the DNA is TGTGCCAGCAGTTTTACAGGGGGCGCAAGGTACACCTTC. Its translation: CASSFTGGARYTF.

The chain's CDR3 is CASSLFSGQGVRGYTF. The CDR3, as DNA: TGTGCCAGCAGCTTATTTTCTGGACAGGGGGTTCGAGGCTACACCTTC. The chain is built from TRBV11-1 and TRBJ1-2; 10 nucleotides align to TRBD1. Germline assignment: CDR1 SGHAT and CDR2 FQDESV (reference sequence). V trimming: 2 bases; J trimming: 8 bases; junction bases outside the gene matches: 11. The CDR3 extends over 16 amino acids.

V gene TRBV4-1 combines with J gene TRBJ2-1; TRBD2 agrees at 9 bases. There are 16 residues in the CDR3. Per the germline V gene, CDR1 is MGHRA and CDR2 is YSYEKL. Trimming cost V 3 bases and J 2 bases; bases outside gene matches: 5. The CDR3 region has the DNA TGCGCCAGCAGCCACGTTCTAGCGGGACCCTACAATGAGCAGTTCTTC. This sequence encodes CASSHVLAGPYNEQFF.

The chain employs TRBV7-9 and TRBJ1-1; 9 bases agree with TRBD1. This CDR3 spans 14 amino acids. Looked up from germline, CDR1 is SEHNR and CDR2 is FQNEAQ (reference sequence). V lost 3 bases and J lost 4; bases outside the gene matches: 3. This CDR3 is CASSFDRGSTEAFF. The CDR3, as DNA: TGTGCCAGCAGCTTCGACAGGGGGTCCACTGAAGCTTTCTTT.

This rearrangement joins TRBV4-3 to TRBJ2-5; 9 bases match TRBD2. After removal of 4 bases from V and 2 bases from J, the junction contained 5 bases not matched to a gene. The length of the CDR3 is 15 residues. Germline loops: CDR1 LGHNA, CDR2 YSLEER. In nucleotides, the CDR3 is TGCGCCAGCAGCCGACTAGCGGCTAATCAAGAGACCCAGTACTTC. Its translation: CASSRLAANQETQYF.

The genes are TRBV5-1 and TRBJ2-1; 7 nucleotides match TRBD2. There are 15 residues in the CDR3. With V trimmed by 4 bases and J by 10 bases, 14 bases remained unmatched. The germline gives CDR1 SGHRS, CDR2 YFSETQ. In DNA form, the CDR3 reads TGCGCCAGCAGCGTGACCGGGGGGAGAGGGGCGGAGCAGTTCTTC. It encodes CASSVTGGRGAEQFF.

J is TRBJ1-5 and V is TRBV7-2, with D possibly matching TRBD1 (5 bases). This CDR3 spans 13 amino acids. With 3 bases removed from V and 5 bases from J, the gap between germline ends came to 8 bases. Germline CDR1 is SGHTA and CDR2 is FQGNSA. The CDR3 reads CASSLMGDQPQHF. The CDR3 nucleotides are TGTGCCAGCAGCTTGATGGGGGATCAGCCCCAGCATTTT. Full variable domain (missing parts from reference TRBV7-2 and TRBJ1-5): GAGVSQSPSNKVTEKGKDVELRCDPISGHTALYWYRQSLGQGLEFLIYFQGNSAPDKSGLPSDRFSAERTGGSVSTLTIQRTQQEDSAVYLCASSLMGDQPQHFGDGTRLSIL.

As to this clone: With a much larger clone just one base away, this may be a read error. This CDR3 is also generated by other DNA sequences in the sample. The genes are TRBV12-3 or TRBV12-4 and TRBJ1-5; D ambiguous. V was clipped by 3 bases and J by 2 bases, with 2 bases between them. The length of the CDR3 is 12 residues. CDR3: CASSLGNQPQHF. DNA for the CDR3: TGTGCCAGCAGTTTGGGCAATCAGCCCCAGCATTTT.

V gene TRBV30 combines with J gene TRBJ1-2; D not certain. The V gene's germline CDR1 is GTSNPN and CDR2 SVGIG (reference sequence). This CDR3 has 15 residues. Between the trimmed V and J ends, which lost 0 bases and 3 bases, there was a span of 14 bases. The CDR3 reads CAWSVRRLGDYGYTF. The DNA of the CDR3 is TGTGCCTGGAGTGTACGTCGCCTTGGGGACTATGGCTACACCTTC.

The chain joins TRBV5-8 to TRBJ2-4, with D perhaps assigned TRBD1 or TRBD2 (5 bases each). V gave up 4 bases and J gave up 7 bases, with 21 bases separating them. This CDR3 is 16 amino acids long. The germline V gene encodes CDR1 SGHTS and CDR2 YDEGEE. For the CDR3, the DNA is TGTGCCAGCAGCCCCACTGCCAGGGAAAAGCGGAACATTCAGTACTTC. Its protein is CASSPTAREKRNIQYF.

Turning to this clone: The same CDR3 arises from other DNA sequences in this sample as well. The chain joins TRBV5-4 to TRBJ1-2, with 7 bases that match TRBD1. This CDR3 has 14 amino acids. Germline CDR1 is SGHNT and CDR2 is YYREEE (reference sequence). V shed 0 bases and J 2 bases; nucleotides not matched to a gene: 1. The CDR3 DNA follows: TGTGCCAGCAGCTTGGCGGGACAGAACTATGGCTACACCTTC. Translated, it gives CASSLAGQNYGYTF.

This clone was recorded only once. V gene TRBV5-4 combines with J gene TRBJ1-4, with 7 bases fitting TRBD1. This CDR3 contains 14 residues. V trimming: 2 bases; J trimming: 5 bases; junction bases outside the gene matches: 3. The germline gives CDR1 SGHNT, CDR2 YYREEE (reference sequence). CDR3 sequence: CASSLQGPNEKLFF. In DNA form, the CDR3 reads TGTGCCAGCAGCTTACAGGGGCCAAATGAAAAACTGTTTTTT.

This rearrangement joins TRBV6-6 to TRBJ2-3; D is unclear. Trimming shortened V by 5 bases and J by 4 bases, and 7 bases separated the two germline ends. Germline V gives CDR1 MNHNY, CDR2 SVGAGI (reference sequence). The CDR3 contains 12 residues. CDR3 region: CASSPSADTQYF. The CDR3 DNA is TGTGCCAGCAGTCCCTCGGCAGATACGCAGTATTTT.

The rearrangement joins TRBV30 to TRBJ2-7; TRBD1 aligns across 9 bases. The CDR3 is 14 residues long. V dropped 4 bases and J dropped 4; count of bases not matched to a gene: 8. Germline V gene lookup returns CDR1 GTSNPN and CDR2 SVGIG (reference sequence). In DNA, the CDR3 is TGTGCCTGGATACGGCCCGGGACAGGGTACGAGCAGTACTTC. It translates to CAWIRPGTGYEQYF.

This chain connects TRBV5-1 to TRBJ1-1; D is ambiguous. CDR3 size: 14 residues. Germline V lookup: CDR1 SGHRS, CDR2 YFSETQ. V shed 0 bases and J shed 3 bases, with 9 bases lying between them. The CDR3 DNA reads TGCGCCAGCAGCTTGGGAGGGTTCGACACTGAAGCTTTCTTT. This gives the protein CASSLGGFDTEAFF.